The rows below give T cell receptor beta chains drawn from one sample of a study of shared clonotypes between healthy human individuals. TCRdb's table, derived via immunoSEQ multiplex PCR, lists solely in-frame clones and lacks some. The sample yields about 990,000 clones, 75% to 80% seen once. Material: memory CD4+ T cells from PBMCs. The receptors were sampled from a young man in good health. Some clones in this sample may be carry-over from other donors' samples. Both conserved end residues are trimmed from each CDR3. The size of a clone is reported for some rows only, either as once, few or many, or as a class for expanded clones.

>-|TRBJ2-7|12|TRBV5-1
ASSLAAGEYEQY
>once|TRBJ2-3|10|TRBV29-1
SVLQGSDTQY
>-|TRBJ2-3|10|TRBV29-1
SETSGTDTQY
>many|TRBJ2-2|13|TRBV5-1
ASSVQGVNTGELF
>-|TRBJ1-2|11|TRBV25-1
ASSLWRFDGYT
>-|TRBJ2-5|9|TRBV29-1
SVAPQETQY
>-|TRBJ2-2|13|TRBV11-1
ASSSQGANTGELF
>-|TRBJ2-1|14|TRBV5-1
ASTPGLPSSYNEQF
>-|TRBJ1-2|12|TRBV9
ASSQQGTINGYT
>-|TRBJ1-2|11|TRBV2
ASSEGQGHGYT
>-|TRBJ2-5|13|TRBV5-1
ASSLGAGQEETQY
>-|TRBJ2-3|11|TRBV5-1
ASSSLAGDTQY
>-|TRBJ1-5|14|TRBV7-2
ASSLIWDSSNQPQH
>-|TRBJ2-5|12|TRBV30
AWSVSLGGETQY
>-|TRBJ2-5|9|TRBV28
ASTDQETQY
>-|TRBJ2-5|9|TRBV20-1
SAEKAETQY
>-|TRBJ1-2|11|TRBV6-5
ASSPTIYYGYT
>-|TRBJ2-7|16|TRBV28
ASSTSWDRAYLSYEQY
>-|TRBJ2-7|11|TRBV7-2
ASSLASTGDVY
>many|TRBJ1-1|11|TRBV30
ALDRGVNTEAF
>few|TRBJ1-4|13|TRBV28
ASSALGQGEEKLF
>-|TRBJ1-1|13|TRBV28
ASSPLGVTNTEAF
>once|TRBJ2-1|13|TRBV6-5
ASRVSGSSYNEQF
>few|-|11|TRBV29-1
STLRTSGSEQY
>-|TRBJ2-5|10|TRBV7-3
ASSHPGETQY
>-|TRBJ1-6|12|TRBV30
AWTRDRDNSPLH
>once|TRBJ2-7|11|TRBV5-5
ASSLTGEGEQY
>-|TRBJ2-7|13|TRBV5-6
ASSLMEQGNYEQY
>-|TRBJ2-2|11|TRBV5-1
ASSLVASGELF
>-|TRBJ1-3|16|TRBV5-6
ASSYVASPFYSGNTIY
>-|TRBJ2-5|14|TRBV4-1
ASSHIQGAQSETQY
>-|TRBJ1-2|11|TRBV2
ASSVSIRDGYT
>-|TRBJ2-3|14|TRBV7-8
ASSLRPRGGTDTQY
>-|TRBJ2-7|15|TRBV7-2
ASSFKGGSLGSYEQY
>-|TRBJ2-7|12|TRBV7-2
ASSLGGVSYEQY
>-|TRBJ2-7|13|TRBV5-1
ASSLEGRTYYEQY
>-|TRBJ2-3|12|TRBV28
ASSPTGMTDTQY
>-|TRBJ1-1|12|TRBV19
ATRPRGGDTEAF
>-|TRBJ1-2|11|TRBV28
ASSPGLNYGYT
>many|TRBJ2-5|12|TRBV2
ASSGGLVQETQY
>-|TRBJ1-5|15|TRBV15
ATSRDSWSGVRQPQH
>-|TRBJ1-4|11|TRBV27
ASSFPGQAKLF
>few|TRBJ1-2|11|TRBV28
ATKRGENYGYT
>-|TRBJ2-7|8|TRBV20-1
SAGTGTQY
>few|TRBJ2-7|13|TRBV28
ASSSQGAFFGQQY
>-|TRBJ1-5|14|TRBV7-8
ASSLVNRGNNQPQH
>-|TRBJ2-7|12|TRBV7-9
ASSFTGGSYEQY
>-|TRBJ1-1|11|TRBV28
ASSDQGRVEAF
>-|TRBJ2-7|12|TRBV15
ATSKGLDSYEQY
>-|TRBJ2-1|13|TRBV6-5
ASRAGQGIYNEQF
>-|TRBJ1-1|13|TRBV9
ASSVEIGGNTEAF